This T cell receptor (beta chain) originates from a study of cytomegalovirus exposure and HLA in healthy donors. Study findings and constraints: Listed as cytomegalovirus-associated were more than 150 TCR beta chains. Testing in vitro showed a few CMV-associated chains specific for CMV antigens.

On this clone itself: The antigen remains undetermined.

With 60 Vbeta and 13 Jbeta primers, the PCR was carried out. In the authors' workflow: A follow-up analysis tallied approximately 85 million unique TCR beta chains, approximately 11 million shared. Clones were read by immunoSEQ multiplex PCR, and TCRdb kept only the in-frame ones, dropping some. The V and J calls and clone size are taken from that table; D and trimming were inferred from the DNA. This table has roughly 98,000 clones, roughly four fifths appearing once. This clonotype originated in a female donor in good health and CMV-seronegative. Sequencing used PBMCs.

CDR3 nucleotide sequence: TGTGCCAGCAGCCCAATCCGCGCGACAGAAAAAAAAGAGACCCAGTACTTC. Its protein product is CASSPIRATEKKETQYF. This chain uses TRBV5-4 with TRBJ2-5; maybe TRBD1 (5 bases). V was clipped by 4 bases and J by 3 bases, with 22 bases between them. CDR1 is SGHNT, CDR2 YYREEE, per germline (reference sequence). This CDR3 has 17 amino acids.